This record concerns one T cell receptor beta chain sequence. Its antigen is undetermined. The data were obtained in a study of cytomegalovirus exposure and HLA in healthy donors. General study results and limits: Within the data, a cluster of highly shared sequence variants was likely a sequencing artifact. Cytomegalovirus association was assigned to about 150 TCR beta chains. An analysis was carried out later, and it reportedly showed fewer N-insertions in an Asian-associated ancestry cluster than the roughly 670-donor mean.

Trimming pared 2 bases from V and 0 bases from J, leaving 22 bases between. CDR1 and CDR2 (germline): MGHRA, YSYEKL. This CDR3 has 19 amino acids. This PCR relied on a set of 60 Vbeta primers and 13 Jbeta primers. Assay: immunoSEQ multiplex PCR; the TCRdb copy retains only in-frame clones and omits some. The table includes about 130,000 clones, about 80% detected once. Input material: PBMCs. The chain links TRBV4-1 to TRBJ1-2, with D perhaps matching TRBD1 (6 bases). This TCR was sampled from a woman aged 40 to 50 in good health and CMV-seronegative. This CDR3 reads CASSQPNAGRGSPNYGYTF. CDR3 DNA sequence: TGCGCCAGCAGCCAACCCAACGCCGGGAGGGGGAGCCCTAACTATGGCTACACCTTC.